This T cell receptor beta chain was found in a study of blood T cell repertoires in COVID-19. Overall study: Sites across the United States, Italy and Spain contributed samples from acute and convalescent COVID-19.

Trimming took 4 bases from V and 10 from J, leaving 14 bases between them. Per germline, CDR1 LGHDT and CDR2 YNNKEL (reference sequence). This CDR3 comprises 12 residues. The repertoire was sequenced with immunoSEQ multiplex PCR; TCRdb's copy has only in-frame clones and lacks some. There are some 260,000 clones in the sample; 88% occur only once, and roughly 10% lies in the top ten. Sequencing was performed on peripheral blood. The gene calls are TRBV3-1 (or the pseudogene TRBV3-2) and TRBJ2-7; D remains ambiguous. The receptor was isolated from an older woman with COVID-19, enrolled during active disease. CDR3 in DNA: TGTGCCAGCAGCCGAGATATTACTGTACAGTACTTC. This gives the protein CASSRDITVQYF.